Shown below are 18 T cell receptor beta chains from a single sample sequenced in a study of blood T cell repertoires in COVID-19. The assay was immunoSEQ multiplex PCR, and TCRdb's table has in-frame clones only and misses some. The profile shows 60,000 to 65,000 clones, roughly four fifths of them singletons. Source material: peripheral blood. The source is a man aged 60 to 69 with acute or convalescent COVID-19.

This clone occurred a few times. The chain combines TRBV28 with TRBJ1-1, with D uncertain. The CDR3 has 11 residues. Trimming removed 5 bases at V and 7 bases at J, with 8 bases between. Germline V lookup: CDR1 MDHEN, CDR2 SYDVKM. CDR3 amino acids: CASSTRSEAFF. For the CDR3, the DNA is TGTGCCAGCAGTACAAGAAGTGAAGCTTTCTTT.

The CDR3 region is CASSLGQVGEQYF. CDR3 nucleotide sequence: TGTGCCAGCAGCTTAGGACAGGTGGGCGAGCAGTACTTC. The rearrangement joins TRBV7-9 to TRBJ2-7; TRBD1 is a possible D gene (6 bases). This CDR3 comprises 13 residues. V lost 1 base, J lost 6 bases, and 10 bases lay in between. Germline-derived CDR1 and CDR2 are SEHNR and FQNEAQ (reference sequence).

This clone was found once. This chain uses TRBV7-9 with TRBJ1-2; D call uncertain. Germline values: CDR1 SEHNR, CDR2 FQNEAQ (reference sequence). The length of the CDR3 is 13 residues. Trimming cost V 1 base and J 7 bases, with 10 bases left between them. CDR3 nucleotides: TGTGCCAGCAGCTTAGATGGGCGAGCTGGCTACACCTTC. Its protein is CASSLDGRAGYTF.

This rearrangement joins TRBV5-5 to TRBJ1-5; 9 bases map to TRBD1. V lost 4 bases, J lost 3 bases, and 5 bases stayed unmatched. The germline V gene has CDR1 SGHKS and CDR2 YYEKEE (reference sequence). The CDR3 contains 15 residues. The CDR3 sequence is CASSEDRGFNQPQHF. As DNA, the CDR3 is TGTGCCAGCAGCGAGGACAGGGGTTTCAATCAGCCCCAGCATTTT. The full variable domain, completed using reference TRBV5-5 and TRBJ1-5, is DAGVTQSPTHLIKTRGQQVTLRCSPISGHKSVSWYQQVLGQGPQFIFQYYEKEERGRGNFPDRFSARQFPNYSSELNVNALLLGDSALYLCASSEDRGFNQPQHFGDGTRLSIL.

This clone was observed a handful of times. The V call is TRBV20-1, the J call TRBJ2-7; D might be TRBD2 (6 bases). Germline CDR1 DFQATT, CDR2 SNEGSKA (reference sequence). Trimming removed 5 bases from V and 3 bases from J, with 8 bases in between. CDR3 length: 11 residues. In nucleotides, the CDR3 is TGCAGTGCTGGGGACTTCTACGAGCAGTACTTC. It codes for CSAGDFYEQYF.

This clone was counted a few times. The chain joins TRBV30 to TRBJ2-3; 11 bases map to TRBD1. The CDR3 sequence is 16 residues long. In germline, CDR1 is GTSNPN, CDR2 SVGIG (reference sequence). V dropped 0 bases and J dropped 4; count of bases not matched to a gene: 6. The CDR3 loop reads CAWSVQGQGAADTQYF. The CDR3 coding sequence is TGTGCCTGGAGTGTACAAGGACAGGGGGCGGCAGATACGCAGTATTTT.

This clone was seen at least ten times. The V call is TRBV5-1, the J call TRBJ2-7; 12 bases line up with TRBD2. V trimming: 4 bases; J trimming: 3 bases; junction bases outside the gene matches: 5. CDR1 is SGHRS, CDR2 YFSETQ, per germline. The CDR3 has 15 amino acids. Here the CDR3 DNA reads TGCGCCAGCAGCCGCGGACTAGCGGGGATCTACGAGCAGTACTTC. Amino acids: CASSRGLAGIYEQYF.

The genes are TRBV14 and TRBJ2-1; 9 positions agree with TRBD1. Germline CDR1 and CDR2: SGHDN and FVKESK. The CDR3 spans 16 residues. V lost 2 bases and J lost 7; bases outside the gene matches: 9. CDR3 protein: CASSQPRDRVTNEQFF. The CDR3 DNA sequence: TGTGCCAGCAGCCAACCACGGGACAGGGTCACTAATGAGCAGTTCTTC.

The chain's CDR3 is CASSSAEAFF. CDR3 bases: TGTGCCAGCAGTTCGGCTGAAGCTTTCTTT. The rearrangement links TRBV7-9 to TRBJ1-1; D is undetermined. Per germline, CDR1 SEHNR and CDR2 FQNEAQ (reference sequence). The germline V and J ends were trimmed by 6 bases and 6 bases, with 5 bases remaining between them. CDR3 size: 10 residues.

V is TRBV6-5 and J is TRBJ2-7; 7 nucleotides align to TRBD1. CDR1 MNHEY and CDR2 SVGAGI come from the germline V gene. The CDR3 covers 13 residues. The V and J ends lost 5 bases and 3 bases, in that order; junction bases with no gene match: 4. This chain's CDR3 is CASSRQGDYEQYF. CDR3 coding DNA: TGTGCCAGCAGTCGCCAGGGGGACTACGAGCAGTACTTC.

The rearrangement joins TRBV27 to TRBJ1-6; the D gene is possibly TRBD1 (5 bases). Germline CDR1 MNHEY, CDR2 SMNVEV (reference sequence). V was clipped by 5 bases and J by 7 bases, with 15 bases between them. The CDR3 covers 15 residues. The CDR3 coding sequence is TGTGCCAGCAGTCCGTTCGGGGGTTCCAATTCACCCCTCCACTTT. Translated: CASSPFGGSNSPLHF.

V is TRBV3-1 (or the pseudogene TRBV3-2) and J is TRBJ2-7, with 9 bases lining up with TRBD2. Germline CDR1 is LGHDT and CDR2 is YNNKEL (reference sequence). Losses at the gene ends were 0 bases for V and 4 bases for J; bases not matched to a gene: 13. This CDR3 contains 18 residues. In DNA, the CDR3 is TGTGCCAGCAGCCAAGAAATTGGGGATCTAGCGGGGCCTTACGAGCAGTACTTC. Encoded protein: CASSQEIGDLAGPYEQYF.

This clone showed up just a few times. The V call is TRBV28, the J call TRBJ2-1, with D possibly matching TRBD2 (5 bases). This CDR3 is built from 12 residues. CDR1 MDHEN and CDR2 SYDVKM come from the germline V gene. Trimming removed 7 bases from V and 8 bases from J, with 12 bases in between. The CDR3 coding sequence is TGTGCCAGCAAGGAGGCGGGCGATGAGCAGTTCTTC. Residues: CASKEAGDEQFF.

The rearrangement links TRBV7-2 to TRBJ2-5, with D perhaps matching TRBD2 (7 bases). The V end was cut by 5 bases, the J end by 5 bases, with 15 bases between. Germline CDR1 and CDR2: SGHTA and FQGNSA. The CDR3 has 14 residues. The CDR3 region is CASSKGGGGETQYF. CDR3 nucleotide sequence: TGTGCCAGCAGCAAAGGGGGGGGTGGCGAGACCCAGTACTTC.

The J gene is TRBJ2-3, the V gene TRBV5-6; 8 nucleotides line up with TRBD1. Trimming cost V 4 bases and J 5 bases; bases outside gene matches: 12. The length of the CDR3 is 16 residues. Per the germline V gene, CDR1 is SGHDT and CDR2 is YYEEEE. The CDR3 loop reads CASSRKATTGGDTQYF. CDR3 in DNA: TGTGCCAGCAGCCGAAAAGCTACCACAGGGGGAGATACGCAGTATTTT.

The chain recombines TRBV12-3 or TRBV12-4 with TRBJ1-1, with TRBD1 identical over 7 bases. The CDR3 loop spans 12 amino acids. J lost 7 bases, V lost 3 bases, and 2 bases had no gene match. The chain's CDR3 is CASSFRGYEAFF. CDR3 nucleotide sequence: TGTGCCAGCAGTTTCAGGGGGTATGAAGCTTTCTTT.

The chain links TRBV27 to TRBJ2-7; TRBD1 agrees at 8 bases. J was trimmed by 1 base and V by 6 bases; bases with no gene match: 5. The germline V gene has CDR1 MNHEY and CDR2 SMNVEV (reference sequence). This CDR3 region has 14 residues. In DNA, the CDR3 is TGTGCCAGCAGCGGACAGGGCTGGTCCTACGAGCAGTACTTC. Translated: CASSGQGWSYEQYF.

V usage is TRBV18 and J usage is TRBJ2-5; a possible D gene is TRBD2 (5 bases). CDR1 KGHSH and CDR2 LQKENI come from the germline V gene. Between the trimmed V and J ends, which lost 6 bases and 2 bases, there was a span of 13 bases. The CDR3 extends over 14 amino acids. CDR3 sequence (DNA): TGTGCCAGCTCCCTCATGGGAGCTCAAGAGACCCAGTACTTC. Translated, it gives CASSLMGAQETQYF.